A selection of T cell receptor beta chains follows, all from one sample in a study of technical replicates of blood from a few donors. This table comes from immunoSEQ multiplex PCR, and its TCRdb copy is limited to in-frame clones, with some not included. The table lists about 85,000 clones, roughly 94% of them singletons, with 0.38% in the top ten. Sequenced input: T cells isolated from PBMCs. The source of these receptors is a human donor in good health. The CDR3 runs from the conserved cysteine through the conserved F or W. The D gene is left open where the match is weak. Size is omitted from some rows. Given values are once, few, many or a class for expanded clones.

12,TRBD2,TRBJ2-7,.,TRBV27,TGTGCCAGCGGGTGGCGGGAGTGGGAGCAGTACTTC,CASGWREWEQYF
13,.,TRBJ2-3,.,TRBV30,TGCAGCACAGGCCCATACGTTCTGGGTACGCAGTATTTT,CSTGPYVLGTQYF
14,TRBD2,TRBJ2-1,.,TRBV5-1,TGCGCCAGCAGCTTCACTAGCGGAGACAATGAGCAGTTCTTC,CASSFTSGDNEQFF
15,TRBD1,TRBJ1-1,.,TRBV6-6,TGTGCCAGCAGTTCCCGGGACAGGGTTTCCGCTGAAGCTTTCTTT,CASSSRDRVSAEAFF
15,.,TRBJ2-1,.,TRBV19,TGTGCCAGTAAAAAGGGAGAGGTCTCCTACAATGAGCAGTTCTTC,CASKKGEVSYNEQFF
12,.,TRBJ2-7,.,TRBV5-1,TGCGCCAGCAGCCAGGGAGGCTACGAGCAGTACTTC,CASSQGGYEQYF
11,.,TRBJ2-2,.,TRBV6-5,TGTGCCAGCAGCCGCACCGGGGAGCTGTTTTTT,CASSRTGELFF
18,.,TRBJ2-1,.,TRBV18,TGTGCCAGCTCACCAGTGGCATTGCACAGTTCGTCTTACAATGAGCAGTTCTTC,CASSPVALHSSSYNEQFF
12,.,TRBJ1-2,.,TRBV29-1,TGCAGCGTTGGGGGCACAACAGATGGCTACACCTTC,CSVGGTTDGYTF
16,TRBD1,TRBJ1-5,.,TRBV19,TGTGCCAGTAGTATACCAGGGGGCTATAGCAATCAGCCCCAGCATTTT,CASSIPGGYSNQPQHF
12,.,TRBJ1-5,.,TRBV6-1,TGTGCCAGCGCTAACGGGGATCAGCCCCAGCATTTT,CASANGDQPQHF
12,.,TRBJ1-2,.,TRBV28,TGTGCCAGCACCTTACAGGGCTATGGCTACACCTTC,CASTLQGYGYTF
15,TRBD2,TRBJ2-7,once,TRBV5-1,TGCGCCAGCAGCACACTGAGCGGGAGCTCCTACGAGCAGTACTTC,CASSTLSGSSYEQYF
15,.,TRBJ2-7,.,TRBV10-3,TGTGCCATCAGTGATAGGGCTTCTAGCCCCCACGAGCAGTACTTC,CAISDRASSPHEQYF
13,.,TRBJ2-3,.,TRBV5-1,TGCGCCAGCAGCCCCCGGACTGAAGATACGCAGTATTTT,CASSPRTEDTQYF
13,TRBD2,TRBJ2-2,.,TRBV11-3,TGTGCCAGCAGCAATAGCGGGACCGGGGAGCTGTTTTTT,CASSNSGTGELFF
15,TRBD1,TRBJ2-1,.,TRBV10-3,TGTGCCATTTTGCTGGACAGGGGGCCCTACAATGAGCAGTTCTTC,CAILLDRGPYNEQFF
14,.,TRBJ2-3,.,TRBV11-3,TGTGCCAGCAGCACTCCTGAAACTGGAGATACGCAGTATTTT,CASSTPETGDTQYF
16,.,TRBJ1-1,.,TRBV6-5,TGTGCCAGCAGTTACCCTATAGGGGCTGCGTACACTGAAGCTTTCTTT,CASSYPIGAAYTEAFF
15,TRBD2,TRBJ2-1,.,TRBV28,TGTGCCAGCAGCTTTACACTAGCGGGACCAAATGAGCAGTTCTTC,CASSFTLAGPNEQFF
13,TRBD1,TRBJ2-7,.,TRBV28,TGTGCCAGCAGTCTGGGGGCAGGGGGCGAGCAGTACTTC,CASSLGAGGEQYF
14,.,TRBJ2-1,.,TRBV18,TGTGCCAGCTCACGGAGCGGAGGATACAATGAGCAGTTCTTC,CASSRSGGYNEQFF
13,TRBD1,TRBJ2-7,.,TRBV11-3,TGTGCCAGCGGGGACAGGGTCTCCTACGAGCAGTACTTC,CASGDRVSYEQYF
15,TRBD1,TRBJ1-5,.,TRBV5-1,TGCGCCAGCAGCTTGGGGACAGGTAGCAATCAGCCCCAGCATTTT,CASSLGTGSNQPQHF
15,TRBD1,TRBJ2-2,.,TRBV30,TGTGCCTGGAATCGGGACAGGGATCACACCGGGGAGCTGTTTTTT,CAWNRDRDHTGELFF
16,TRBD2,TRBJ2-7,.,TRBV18,TGTGCCAGCTCACCAATAGGGACTAGCGGGGGCTACGAGCAGTACTTC,CASSPIGTSGGYEQYF
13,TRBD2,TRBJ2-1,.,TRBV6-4,TGTGCCACTAGGACTAGCGGGAACAATGAGCAGTTCTTC,CATRTSGNNEQFF
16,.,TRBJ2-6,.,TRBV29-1,TGCAGCGTTGAAGATAGTGGGGCGTCTGGGGCCAACGTCCTGACTTTC,CSVEDSGASGANVLTF
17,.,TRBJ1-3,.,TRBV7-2,TGTGCCAGCAGCCCCATAGGAACCAGGTTCGGTGGAAACACCATATATTTT,CASSPIGTRFGGNTIYF
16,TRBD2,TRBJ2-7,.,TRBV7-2,TGTGCCAGCAGCTTAGCGCTCGGCGGGAGGGCCTACGAGCAGTACTTC,CASSLALGGRAYEQYF